The 20 T cell receptor beta chains listed next were all sequenced from one sample in a study of T cells in Graves' hyperthyroidism and ophthalmopathy. What was amplified from RNA transcripts were TCR beta CDR3 regions. First-round RT-PCR with HTBI primers amplified the TCR CDR3 region. TCRdb called the multiplex PCR reads again in MiXCR, with one record for every CDR3 protein. This sample has about 400,000 distinct CDR3 sequences; about 25% occur once, and the top ten carry less than 85%. Sequencing was done on a sample of blood. The receptors originated from a middle-aged man with Graves' hyperthyroidism.

A note on this clonotype: One base away lies a much larger clone, so this may be a sequencing read error. This chain joins TRBV12-3 or TRBV12-4 and TRBJ1-1; no reliable D call. This CDR3 is 13 amino acids long. CDR3 nucleotides: TGTGCCAGCAGTTTGCACAGAGACACTGAAGCTTCCTTT. It encodes CASSLHRDTEASF.

This clonotype was seen only a few times. This sequence joins TRBV20-1 and TRBJ2-3; the match to TRBD2 covers 9 bases. The CDR3 contains 16 residues. V shed 1 base and J 5 bases; nucleotides not matched to a gene: 10. Germline CDR1 DFQATT, CDR2 SNEGSKA (reference sequence). The CDR3 reads CSARAPLAGARDTQYF. The CDR3 bases are TGCAGTGCTAGAGCCCCATTAGCGGGAGCTAGAGATACGCAGTATTTT.

The chain recombines TRBV27 with TRBJ2-2; 10 bases are a match to TRBD2. V shed 0 bases and J 3 bases; nucleotides not matched to a gene: 1. Germline CDR1 MNHEY, CDR2 SMNVEV (reference sequence). The CDR3 covers 16 residues. This CDR3 reads CASSLSGLADTGELFF. The CDR3 DNA reads as TGTGCCAGCAGTTTATCCGGACTAGCGGACACCGGGGAGCTGTTTTTT.

For this clonotype: A much bigger clone sits one base away, suggesting this may be a read error. This chain uses TRBV6-5 with TRBJ1-1; D not certain. V dropped 0 bases and J dropped 1 base, with 3 bases sitting between them. Germline V gene lookup returns CDR1 MNHEY and CDR2 SVGAGI. The CDR3 extends over 13 amino acids. CDR3 amino acids: CASSYSRNTEAFF. The CDR3 DNA follows: TGTGCCAGCAGTTACTCGAGGAACACTGAAGCTTTCTTT.

This clonotype was seen a few times. The chain uses TRBV5-1 and TRBJ2-7; 7 positions agree with TRBD1. Trimming removed 3 bases from V and 1 base from J; junction bases left unmatched: 4. This CDR3 comprises 14 residues. The germline V gene encodes CDR1 SGHRS and CDR2 YFSETQ. The CDR3 DNA follows: TGCGCCAGCAGCTCCCGGACAGGTTCCTACGAGCAGTACTTC. Translation: CASSSRTGSYEQYF. The full variable domain, its missing parts supplied by reference TRBV5-1 and TRBJ2-7, is KAGVTQTPRYLIKTRGQQVTLSCSPISGHRSVSWYQQTPGQGLQFLFEYFSETQRNKGNFPGRFSGRQFSNSRSEMNVSTLELGDSALYLCASSSRTGSYEQYFGPGTRLTVT.

The sample holds many counts of this clonotype. The gene calls are TRBV12-3 or TRBV12-4 and TRBJ2-7; the match to TRBD2 covers 10 bases. V lost 7 bases to trimming and J lost 7 bases; unmatched junction nucleotides: 10. This CDR3 has 14 amino acids. CDR3 protein: CASNQAGGPWEQYF. In DNA form, the CDR3 reads TGTGCCAGCAACCAAGCGGGAGGGCCGTGGGAGCAGTACTTC.

This clonotype was observed many times. The genes are TRBV15 and TRBJ1-1, with D possibly being TRBD1 (5 bases). Germline lookup yields CDR1 LNHNV and CDR2 YYDKDF (reference sequence). The CDR3 loop spans 14 amino acids. The V end was cut by 0 bases, the J end by 1 base, with 6 bases between. In DNA form, the CDR3 reads TGTGCCACCAGCAGAGATACAGGGAACACTGAAGCTTTCTTT. This codes for CATSRDTGNTEAFF.

This clonotype has a count of ten or more. This chain joins TRBV11-2 and TRBJ2-5; maybe TRBD1 (6 bases). Trimming cost V 7 bases and J 5 bases, with 20 bases left between them. The CDR3 contains 15 residues. Germline V CDR1 and CDR2: SGHAT, FQNNGV. The CDR3 is CASNSETGMRETQYF. CDR3 bases: TGTGCCAGCAACTCCGAGACAGGCATGAGGGAGACCCAGTACTTC.

This clonotype was recorded only once. The J gene is TRBJ2-2, the V gene TRBV27; TRBD1 aligns across 10 bases. Germline CDR1 MNHEY, CDR2 SMNVEV (reference sequence). Trimming at V came to 1 base and at J to 5 bases, leaving 4 bases not matched to a gene. The CDR3 extends over 16 amino acids. CDR3 residues: CASSLWGQGLTGELFF. CDR3 DNA sequence: TGTGCCAGCAGTTTATGGGGACAGGGGTTGACCGGGGAGCTGTTTTTT.

V gene TRBV10-2 combines with J gene TRBJ1-5; 8 bases map to TRBD1. In germline, CDR1 is WSHSY, CDR2 SAAADI. The length of the CDR3 is 13 residues. The J segment lost 5 bases and the V segment lost 3 bases, leaving 0 bases of the junction unmatched. CDR3 residues: CASSDRGHQPQHF. The CDR3, as DNA: TGCGCCAGCAGTGACAGGGGGCATCAGCCCCAGCATTTT.

This clonotype was picked up a small number of times. The rearrangement joins TRBV7-3 to TRBJ1-5; D may be TRBD1 (5 bases). V lost 5 bases to trimming and J lost 3 bases, with 8 bases between them. From germline, CDR1 is SGHTA and CDR2 FQGTGA. This CDR3 region has 13 residues. The CDR3 DNA sequence: TGTGCCAGCAGCCGGGGACCCAATCAGCCCCAGCATTTT. Its protein product is CASSRGPNQPQHF.

The V gene is TRBV11-2, the J gene TRBJ2-1; D is possibly TRBD1 or TRBD2 (6 bases each). Trimming stripped 3 bases from V and 3 bases from J, with 12 bases between. Germline CDR1 is SGHAT and CDR2 is FQNNGV. CDR3 length: 15 amino acids. The CDR3 here is CASSFGGNSYNEQFF. The CDR3 DNA reads as TGTGCCAGCAGCTTCGGGGGCAACAGCTACAATGAGCAGTTCTTC.

The V gene is TRBV13, the J gene TRBJ2-3; TRBD2 matches at 12 bases. V lost 5 bases to trimming and J lost 2 bases; unmatched junction nucleotides: 5. Per the germline V gene, CDR1 is PRHDT and CDR2 is FYEKMQ (reference sequence). The length of the CDR3 is 16 residues. In DNA form, the CDR3 reads TGTGCCAGCAGCACTAGCGGGAGGCCCCCCACAGATACGCAGTATTTT. Residues: CASSTSGRPPTDTQYF.

The CDR3 loop is CATQPGTGATQYF. In nucleotides, the CDR3 is TGTGCCACACAACCCGGGACAGGGGCGACCCAGTACTTC. The chain links TRBV15 to TRBJ2-5; 10 bases match TRBD1. The CDR3 is 13 residues long. The germline V gene encodes CDR1 LNHNV and CDR2 YYDKDF (reference sequence). The V gene end was trimmed by 9 bases and the J gene end by 7 bases; junction bases not matched to a gene: 8.

The V and J genes are TRBV15 and TRBJ2-7; D is unresolved. The germline V and J ends were trimmed by 0 bases and 5 bases, with 11 bases remaining between them. The CDR3 contains 14 residues. CDR1 is LNHNV, CDR2 YYDKDF, per germline (reference sequence). CDR3 DNA: TGTGCCACCAGCAGAGACCCATCGAGTGACGAGCAGTACTTC. Translated: CATSRDPSSDEQYF.

This clonotype was counted many times. The rearrangement links TRBV11-2 to TRBJ2-1, with a weak D call TRBD2 (6 bases). V was shortened by 3 bases and J by 6 bases, with 15 bases between the two germline ends. The CDR3 has 15 amino acids. Germline lookup yields CDR1 SGHAT and CDR2 FQNNGV. The CDR3 here is CASSLMGLGRNEQFF. In DNA form, the CDR3 reads TGTGCCAGCAGCTTGATGGGACTTGGACGCAATGAGCAGTTCTTC.

This clonotype occurred many times. The chain joins TRBV6-1 to TRBJ1-2, with a possible D match to TRBD1 (6 bases). CDR1 MNHNS and CDR2 SASEGT come from the germline V gene. The V and J ends lost 6 bases and 6 bases respectively, with 8 bases between them. CDR3 length: 11 residues. CDR3 DNA sequence: TGTGCCAGCAGCCACAGGGATGGCTACACCTTC. It encodes CASSHRDGYTF.

CDR3 sequence (DNA): TGTGCCAGCACCCGACAGACTCCTGGGACTGAAGCTTTCTTT. It specifies CASTRQTPGTEAFF. The gene calls are TRBV12-3 or TRBV12-4 and TRBJ1-1, with D possibly matching TRBD1 (5 bases). Trimming stripped 7 bases from V and 5 bases from J, with 17 bases between. This CDR3 contains 14 residues.

This clonotype was seen a handful of times. V usage is TRBV5-1 and J usage is TRBJ2-3, with D perhaps matching TRBD1 or TRBD2 (7 bases each). The CDR3 is 15 residues long. Per germline, CDR1 SGHRS and CDR2 YFSETQ. Trimming took 0 bases from V and 4 from J, leaving 12 bases between them. The CDR3 here is CASSLGQGGSDTQYF. The CDR3, as DNA: TGCGCCAGCAGCTTGGGACAGGGAGGGTCAGATACGCAGTATTTT.

This chain uses TRBV27 with TRBJ1-5; D remains unclear. CDR1 is MNHEY, CDR2 SMNVEV, per germline (reference sequence). The CDR3 totals 14 residues. V shed 5 bases and J shed 1 base, with 9 bases lying between them. CDR3 nucleotides: TGTGCCAGCAGTCCGATTAGCAGCAATCAGCCCCAGCATTTT. It is translated as CASSPISSNQPQHF.